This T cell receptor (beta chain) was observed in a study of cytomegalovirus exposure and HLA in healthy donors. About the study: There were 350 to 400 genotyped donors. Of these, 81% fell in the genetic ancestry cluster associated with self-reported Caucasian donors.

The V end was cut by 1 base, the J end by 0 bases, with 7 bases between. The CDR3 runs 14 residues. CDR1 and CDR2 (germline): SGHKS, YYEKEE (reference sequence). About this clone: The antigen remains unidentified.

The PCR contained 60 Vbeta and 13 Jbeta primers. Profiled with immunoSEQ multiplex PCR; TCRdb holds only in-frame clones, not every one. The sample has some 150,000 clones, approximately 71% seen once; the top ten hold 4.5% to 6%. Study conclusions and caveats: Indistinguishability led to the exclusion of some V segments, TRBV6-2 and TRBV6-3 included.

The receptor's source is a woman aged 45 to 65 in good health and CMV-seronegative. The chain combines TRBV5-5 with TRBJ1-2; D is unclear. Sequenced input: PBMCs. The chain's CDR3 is CASSLLPANYGYTF. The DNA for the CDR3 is TGTGCCAGCAGCTTGCTCCCTGCTAACTATGGCTACACCTTC.